Below, 18 T cell receptor beta chains from the same sample are listed, as sequenced in a study of T cells in localized non-small cell lung cancer. Libraries were prepared by immunoSEQ multiplex PCR; TCRdb keeps only in-frame clonotypes and omits some of them. The sample carries 70,000 to 85,000 clones, 65% to 85% recorded once. The source material was peripheral blood, sampled before any cancer treatment. The receptors were gathered from a female donor older than 55 with stage I lung adenocarcinoma.

The chain carries TRBV5-6 and TRBJ1-2; the D gene is possibly TRBD1 (5 bases). V shed 6 bases and J shed 5 bases, with 20 bases lying between them. Germline assignment: CDR1 SGHDT and CDR2 YYEEEE. The CDR3 is 15 amino acids. The CDR3 DNA sequence: TGTGCCAGCAAGCCCATGCAGGGAGGGAAGTATGGCTACACCTTC. The encoded protein is CASKPMQGGKYGYTF.

The CDR3 DNA follows: TGTGCCAGCACCGACTTGCCGGGACAGGGGGTATCCGAGCAGTACTTC. Protein: CASTDLPGQGVSEQYF. The V and J genes are TRBV7-8 and TRBJ2-7; the match to TRBD1 covers 11 bases. The CDR3 totals 16 residues. Trimming cost V 7 bases and J 6 bases; bases outside gene matches: 14. Germline CDR1 reads SGHVS; CDR2 reads FQNEAQ.

The J gene is TRBJ1-2, the V gene TRBV19; D may be TRBD1 (6 bases). CDR1 and CDR2 (germline): LNHDA, SQIVND (reference sequence). V shed 6 bases and J shed 6 bases, with 14 bases lying between them. The CDR3 covers 13 residues. The CDR3 DNA sequence: TGTGCCAGTAGCCCCACAGGGACCAATGGCTACACCTTC. This gives the protein CASSPTGTNGYTF.

The chain has TRBV18 and TRBJ2-3; 9 bases are a match to TRBD1. The length of the CDR3 is 15 residues. Germline CDR1 is KGHSH and CDR2 is LQKENI. The junction had 8 bases not matched to a gene; V was cut back by 4 bases and J by 6 bases. DNA for the CDR3: TGTGCCAGCTCACATGGACAGGGGAACGCTGATACGCAGTATTTT. This translates into CASSHGQGNADTQYF. The full variable domain, completed using reference TRBV18 and TRBJ2-3, is NAGVMQNPRHLVRRRGQEARLRCSPMKGHSHVYWYRQLPEEGLKFMVYLQKENIIDESGMPKERFSAEFPKEGPSILRIQQVVRGDSAAYFCASSHGQGNADTQYFGPGTRLTVL.

The chain carries TRBV16 and TRBJ2-5; D gene unclear. The ends were cut back, 0 bases at V and 7 bases at J, with 9 bases in the middle. The V gene's germline CDR1 is KGHSY and CDR2 FQNENV. The CDR3 runs to 13 residues. CDR3 nucleotides: TGTGCCAGCAGCCAATCGAGTTGGGGGACCCAGTACTTC. Protein sequence: CASSQSSWGTQYF.

CDR3 amino acids: CASKSRGSTPNGYGYTF. The CDR3 DNA follows: TGTGCCAGCAAGTCAAGAGGGTCCACCCCTAATGGGTATGGCTACACCTTC. The rearrangement links TRBV28 to TRBJ1-2; D call uncertain. V was shortened by 7 bases and J by 5 bases, with 26 bases between the two germline ends. This CDR3 spans 17 amino acids. CDR1 MDHEN and CDR2 SYDVKM come from the germline V gene.

The chain couples TRBV20-1 to TRBJ1-1; the D is unclear. Germline V lookup: CDR1 DFQATT, CDR2 SNEGSKA (reference sequence). The CDR3 runs 11 residues. Trimming stripped 6 bases from V and 6 bases from J, with 11 bases between. The chain's CDR3 is CSASPVAEAFF. The CDR3 coding sequence is TGCAGTGCATCCCCGGTCGCTGAAGCTTTCTTT.

The chain couples TRBV5-1 to TRBJ1-2; no clear D. Trimming removed 0 bases from V and 4 bases from J, with 13 bases in between. Germline V lookup: CDR1 SGHRS, CDR2 YFSETQ. This CDR3 region has 15 residues. Here the CDR3 reads CASSLAAQSGYGYTF. The CDR3 coding sequence is TGCGCCAGCAGCTTGGCGGCGCAAAGCGGCTATGGCTACACCTTC.

A few counts support this clone. The V gene is TRBV6-1, the J gene TRBJ1-6; D remains unclear. The V end was cut by 6 bases, the J end by 6 bases, with 6 bases between. Germline V gene data show CDR1 as MNHNS and CDR2 as SASEGT. The CDR3 is 12 amino acids. This CDR3 reads CASSLINSPLHF. DNA for the CDR3: TGTGCCAGCAGCCTGATTAATTCACCCCTCCACTTT.

Only a few counts were recorded for this clone. J is TRBJ2-5 and V is TRBV6-1; 9 bases align to TRBD1. Looked up from germline, CDR1 is MNHNS and CDR2 is SASEGT. V shed 6 bases, J shed 5 bases, and the junction held 7 bases outside the gene matches. The CDR3 consists of 14 residues. Here the CDR3 DNA reads TGTGCCAGCAGCTTGGGACAGGGTGGGGAGACCCAGTACTTC. Protein product: CASSLGQGGETQYF.

The J gene is TRBJ2-1, the V gene TRBV9; no reliable D call. Trimming removed 7 bases from V and 5 bases from J, with 4 bases in between. From germline, CDR1 is SGDLS and CDR2 YYNGEE. This CDR3 spans 10 amino acids. The CDR3 protein is CASGDNEQFF. CDR3 DNA sequence: TGTGCCAGCGGAGACAATGAGCAGTTCTTC.

The chain combines TRBV11-2 with TRBJ2-3; 7 bases line up with TRBD1. Germline V gene sequence: CDR1 SGHAT, CDR2 FQNNGV. The V segment lost 4 bases and the J segment 3 bases; nucleotides outside the gene matches: 7. CDR3 length equals 15 residues. This chain's CDR3 is CASSSTTGMTDTQYF. The CDR3 coding sequence is TGTGCCAGCAGCTCCACGACAGGGATGACAGATACGCAGTATTTT.

This rearrangement joins TRBV4-1 to TRBJ2-1; D remains ambiguous. This CDR3 has 17 amino acids. Germline CDR1 reads MGHRA; CDR2 reads YSYEKL. Trimming cost V 0 bases and J 0 bases, with 12 bases left between them. The CDR3 loop reads CASSQDTSRTSYNEQFF. The CDR3, as DNA: TGCGCCAGCAGCCAAGATACATCCCGGACCTCCTACAATGAGCAGTTCTTC.

The V call is TRBV25-1, the J call TRBJ1-2; TRBD1 is a possible D gene (5 bases). This CDR3 comprises 14 residues. Germline CDR1 MGHDK, CDR2 SYGVNS. V was cut by 7 bases and J by 2 bases, with 14 bases left in between. CDR3 in DNA: TGTGCCAGCACCGCGGGACGGGGCAACTATGGCTACACCTTC. Translating it yields CASTAGRGNYGYTF.

The rearrangement joins TRBV11-3 to TRBJ1-2; D perhaps matches TRBD1 (6 bases). The CDR3 runs to 14 residues. Germline lookup yields CDR1 SGHNT and CDR2 YENEEA. The ends were cut back, 4 bases at V and 8 bases at J, with 17 bases in the middle. CDR3 amino acids: CASSSRDTMRGYTF. Written as DNA, the CDR3 is TGTGCCAGCAGCTCCCGGGACACAATGCGGGGCTACACCTTC.

This chain joins TRBV5-1 and TRBJ2-7; maybe TRBD2 (7 bases). Germline lookup yields CDR1 SGHRS and CDR2 YFSETQ. The CDR3 extends over 14 amino acids. The V end lost 0 bases, the J end lost 5 bases, and 12 bases lay between the germline ends. CDR3: CASSLEGGQDEQYF. The CDR3 DNA is TGCGCCAGCAGCTTGGAGGGGGGGCAAGACGAGCAGTACTTC.

The chain combines TRBV20-1 with TRBJ2-7, with D unresolved. The CDR3 loop spans 9 amino acids. Looked up from germline, CDR1 is DFQATT and CDR2 is SNEGSKA (reference sequence). V lost 8 bases and J 7 bases, leaving 9 bases between the germline ends. CDR3 DNA: TGCAGTCATGGAAGAGAGCAGTACTTC. Protein: CSHGREQYF.

The gene calls are TRBV5-5 and TRBJ2-3, with unresolved D. The ends were cut back, 7 bases at V and 2 bases at J, with 11 bases in the middle. This CDR3 has 13 residues. Germline V CDR1 and CDR2: SGHKS, YYEKEE (reference sequence). CDR3 region: CASSLTYTDTQYF. The CDR3 nucleotides are TGTGCCAGCTCCTTGACATACACAGATACGCAGTATTTT.